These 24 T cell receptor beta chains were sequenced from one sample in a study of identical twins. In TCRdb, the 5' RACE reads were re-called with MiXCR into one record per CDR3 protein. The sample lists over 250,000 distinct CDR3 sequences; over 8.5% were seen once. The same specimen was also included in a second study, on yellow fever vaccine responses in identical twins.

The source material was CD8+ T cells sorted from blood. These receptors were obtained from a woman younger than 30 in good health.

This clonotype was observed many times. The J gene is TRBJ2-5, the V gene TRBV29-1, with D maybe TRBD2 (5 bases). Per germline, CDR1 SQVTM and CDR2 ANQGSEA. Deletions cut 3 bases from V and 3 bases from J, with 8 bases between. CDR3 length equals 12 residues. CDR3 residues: CSVDLGEETQYF. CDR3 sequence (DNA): TGCAGCGTTGACCTCGGGGAAGAGACCCAGTACTTC.

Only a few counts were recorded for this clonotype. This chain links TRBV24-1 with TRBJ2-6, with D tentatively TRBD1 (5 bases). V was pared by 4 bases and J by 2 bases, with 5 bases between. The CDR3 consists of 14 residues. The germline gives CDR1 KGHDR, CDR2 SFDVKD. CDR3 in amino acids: CATSDRAGANVLTF. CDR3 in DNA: TGTGCCACCAGTGACAGGGCTGGGGCCAACGTCCTGACTTTC.

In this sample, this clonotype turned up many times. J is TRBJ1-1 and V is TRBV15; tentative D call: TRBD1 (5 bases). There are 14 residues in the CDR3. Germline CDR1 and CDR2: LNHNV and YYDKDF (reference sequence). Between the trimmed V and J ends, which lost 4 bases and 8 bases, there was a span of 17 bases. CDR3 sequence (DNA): TGTGCCACCAGCACTACCCGACAGCTTCCCGAAGCTTTCTTT. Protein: CATSTTRQLPEAFF.

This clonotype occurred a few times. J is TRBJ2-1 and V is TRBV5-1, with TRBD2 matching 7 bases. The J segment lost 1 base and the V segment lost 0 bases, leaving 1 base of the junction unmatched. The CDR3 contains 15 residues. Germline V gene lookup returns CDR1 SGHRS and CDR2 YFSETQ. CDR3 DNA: TGCGCCAGCAGCTTGGGGGACTATTCCTACAATGAGCAGTTCTTC. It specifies CASSLGDYSYNEQFF.

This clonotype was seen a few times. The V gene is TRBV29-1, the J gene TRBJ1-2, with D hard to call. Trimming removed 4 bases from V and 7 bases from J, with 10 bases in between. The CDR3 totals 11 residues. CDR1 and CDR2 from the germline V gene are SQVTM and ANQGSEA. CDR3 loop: CSVGTVSGYTF. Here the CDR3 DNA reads TGCAGCGTTGGTACGGTTAGTGGCTACACCTTC.

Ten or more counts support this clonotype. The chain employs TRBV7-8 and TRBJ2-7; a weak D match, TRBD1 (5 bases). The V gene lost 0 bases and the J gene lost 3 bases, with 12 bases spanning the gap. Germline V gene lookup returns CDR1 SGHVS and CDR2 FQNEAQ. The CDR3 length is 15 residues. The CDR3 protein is CASSLAGADHYEQYF. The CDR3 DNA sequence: TGTGCCAGCAGCTTAGCAGGGGCCGATCACTACGAGCAGTACTTC.

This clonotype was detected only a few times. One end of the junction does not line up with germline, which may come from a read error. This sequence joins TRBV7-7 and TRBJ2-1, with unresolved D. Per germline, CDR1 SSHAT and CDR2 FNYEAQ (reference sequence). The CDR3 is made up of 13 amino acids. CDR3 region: CASSLSVNNEQFF. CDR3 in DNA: TGTGCTAGCAGCTTATCCGTGAACAATGAGCAGTTCTTC.

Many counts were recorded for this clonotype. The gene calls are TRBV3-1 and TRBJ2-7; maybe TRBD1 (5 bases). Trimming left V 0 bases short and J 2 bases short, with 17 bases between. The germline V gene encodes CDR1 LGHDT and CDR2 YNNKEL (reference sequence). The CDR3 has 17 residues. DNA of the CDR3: TGTGCCAGCAGCCAAGATCTCTTACAGGTTACGACCTACGAGCAGTACTTC. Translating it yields CASSQDLLQVTTYEQYF.

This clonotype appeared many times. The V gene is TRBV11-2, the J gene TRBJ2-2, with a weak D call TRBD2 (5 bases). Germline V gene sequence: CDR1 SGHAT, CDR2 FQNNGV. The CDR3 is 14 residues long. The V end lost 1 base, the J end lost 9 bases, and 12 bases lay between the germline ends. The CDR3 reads CASSLVSGVRELFF. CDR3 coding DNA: TGTGCCAGCAGCTTAGTGTCCGGGGTCAGGGAGCTGTTTTTT.

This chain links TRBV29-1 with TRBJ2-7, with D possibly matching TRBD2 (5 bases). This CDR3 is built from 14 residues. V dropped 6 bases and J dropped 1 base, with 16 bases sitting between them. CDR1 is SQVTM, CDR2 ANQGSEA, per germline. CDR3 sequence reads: CSVRGLVLSYEQYF. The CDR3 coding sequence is TGCAGCGTGAGAGGACTCGTACTATCCTACGAGCAGTACTTC.

CDR3 amino acids: CSVGGNYEQYF. DNA for the CDR3: TGCAGCGTTGGCGGGAACTACGAGCAGTACTTC. The chain joins TRBV29-1 to TRBJ2-7, with D possibly TRBD2 on 6 matching bases. The CDR3 runs to 11 residues. V gave up 4 bases and J gave up 3 bases, with 7 bases separating them. Germline assignment: CDR1 SQVTM and CDR2 ANQGSEA.

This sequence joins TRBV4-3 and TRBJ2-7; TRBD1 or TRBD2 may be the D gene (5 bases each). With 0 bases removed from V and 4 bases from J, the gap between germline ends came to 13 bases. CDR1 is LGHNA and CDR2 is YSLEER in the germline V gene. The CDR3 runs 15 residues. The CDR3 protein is CASSQDPRGAYEQYF. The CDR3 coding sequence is TGCGCCAGCAGCCAAGACCCCCGAGGGGCTTACGAGCAGTACTTC.

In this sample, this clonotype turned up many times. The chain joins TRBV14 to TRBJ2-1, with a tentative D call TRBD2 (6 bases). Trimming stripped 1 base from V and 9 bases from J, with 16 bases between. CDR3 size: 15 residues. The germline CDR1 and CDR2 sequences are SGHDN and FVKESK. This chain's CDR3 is CASSQAPPGRLEQFF. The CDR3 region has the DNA TGTGCCAGCAGCCAAGCTCCCCCAGGGAGGCTTGAGCAGTTCTTC.

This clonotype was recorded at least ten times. Here the CDR3 reads CASSYFTSDTDTQYF. In DNA, the CDR3 is TGTGCCAGCAGTTATTTTACTAGCGACACAGATACGCAGTATTTT. The chain employs TRBV6-9 and TRBJ2-3, with 7 nucleotides matching TRBD2. CDR1 and CDR2 from the germline V gene are MNHGY and SVAAGI. Losses at the gene ends were 1 base for V and 2 bases for J; bases not matched to a gene: 3. The CDR3 spans 15 residues.

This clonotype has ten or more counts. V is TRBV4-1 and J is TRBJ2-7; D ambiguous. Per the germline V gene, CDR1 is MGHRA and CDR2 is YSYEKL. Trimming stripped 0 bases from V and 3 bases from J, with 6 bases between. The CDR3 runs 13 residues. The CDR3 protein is CASSQDRFYEQYF. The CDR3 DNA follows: TGCGCCAGCAGCCAAGATCGTTTCTACGAGCAGTACTTC.

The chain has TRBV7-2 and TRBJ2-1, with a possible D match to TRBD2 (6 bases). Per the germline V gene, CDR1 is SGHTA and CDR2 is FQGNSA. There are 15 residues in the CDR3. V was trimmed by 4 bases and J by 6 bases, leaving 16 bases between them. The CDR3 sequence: CASSWGTSPGNEQFF. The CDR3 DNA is TGTGCCAGCAGCTGGGGGACTTCCCCCGGCAATGAGCAGTTCTTC.

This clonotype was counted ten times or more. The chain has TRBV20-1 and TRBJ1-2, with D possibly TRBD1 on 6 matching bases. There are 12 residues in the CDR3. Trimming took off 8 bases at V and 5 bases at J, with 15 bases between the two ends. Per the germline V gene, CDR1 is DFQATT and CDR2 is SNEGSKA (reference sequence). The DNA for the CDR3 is TGCAGTCCCAGAAAGGGGGGGTATGGCTACACCTTC. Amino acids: CSPRKGGYGYTF.

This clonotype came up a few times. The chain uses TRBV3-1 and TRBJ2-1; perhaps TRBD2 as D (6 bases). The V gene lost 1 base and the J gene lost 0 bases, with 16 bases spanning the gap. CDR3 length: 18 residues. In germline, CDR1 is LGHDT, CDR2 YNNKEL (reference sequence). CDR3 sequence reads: CASSQVRGYASSYNEQFF. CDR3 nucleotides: TGTGCCAGCAGCCAAGTCCGGGGGTATGCGAGCTCCTACAATGAGCAGTTCTTC.

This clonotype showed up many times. CDR3 in amino acids: CASPPDRGGETQYF. The CDR3 nucleotides read TGTGCCAGCCCTCCGGACAGGGGAGGAGAGACCCAGTACTTC. The chain joins TRBV6-4 to TRBJ2-5; 9 bases match TRBD1. V was clipped by 8 bases and J by 4 bases; unmatched bases: 8. Germline V gives CDR1 MRHNA, CDR2 SNTAGT. There are 14 residues in the CDR3.

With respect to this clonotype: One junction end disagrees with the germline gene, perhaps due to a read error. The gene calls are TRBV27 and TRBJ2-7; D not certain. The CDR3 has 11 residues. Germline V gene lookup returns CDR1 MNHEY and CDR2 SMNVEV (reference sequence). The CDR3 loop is CASTLGHEQHF. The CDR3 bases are TGTGCCAGCACCCTGGGCCACGAGCAGCACTTC.

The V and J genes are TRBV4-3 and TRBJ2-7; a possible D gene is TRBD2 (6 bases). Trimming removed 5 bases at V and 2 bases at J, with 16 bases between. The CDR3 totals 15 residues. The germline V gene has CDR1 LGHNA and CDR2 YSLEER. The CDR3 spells CASSYWRVSPYEQYF. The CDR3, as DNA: TGCGCCAGCAGCTATTGGAGGGTTTCCCCCTACGAGCAGTACTTC.

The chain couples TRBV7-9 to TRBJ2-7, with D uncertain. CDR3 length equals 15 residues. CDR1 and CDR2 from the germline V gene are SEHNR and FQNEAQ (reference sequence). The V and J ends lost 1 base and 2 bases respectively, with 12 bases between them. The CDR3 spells CASSLETDYTYEQYF. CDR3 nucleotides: TGTGCCAGCAGCTTAGAAACAGATTACACCTACGAGCAGTACTTC.

Written as DNA, the CDR3 is TGTGCCAGCAGCTTGGACAGGGACTTTAACGAGCAGTACTTC. Encoded protein: CASSLDRDFNEQYF. The chain links TRBV7-6 to TRBJ2-7; TRBD1 aligns across 8 bases. The CDR3 contains 14 residues. Germline lookup yields CDR1 SGHVS and CDR2 FNYEAQ. Trimming cost V 3 bases and J 5 bases; bases outside gene matches: 6.

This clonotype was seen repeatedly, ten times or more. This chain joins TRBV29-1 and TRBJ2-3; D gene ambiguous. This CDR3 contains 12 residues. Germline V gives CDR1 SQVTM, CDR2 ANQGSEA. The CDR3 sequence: CTLVDSTDTQYF. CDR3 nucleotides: TGCACCCTCGTGGACAGCACAGATACGCAGTATTTT.